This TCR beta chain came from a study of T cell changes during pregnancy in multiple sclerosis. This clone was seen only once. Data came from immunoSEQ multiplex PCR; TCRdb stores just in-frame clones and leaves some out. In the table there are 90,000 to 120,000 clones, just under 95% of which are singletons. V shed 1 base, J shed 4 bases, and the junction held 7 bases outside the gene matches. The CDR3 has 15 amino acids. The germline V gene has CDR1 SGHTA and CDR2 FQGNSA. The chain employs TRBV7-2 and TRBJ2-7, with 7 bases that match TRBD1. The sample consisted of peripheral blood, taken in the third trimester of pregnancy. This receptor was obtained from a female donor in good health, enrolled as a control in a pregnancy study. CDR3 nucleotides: TGTGCCAGCAGCTTAGAGGGACAGCAAATTTACGAGCAGTACTTC. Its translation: CASSLEGQQIYEQYF.